This paragraph reports one T cell receptor (beta chain). Profiled with immunoSEQ multiplex PCR; TCRdb holds only in-frame clones, not every one. The sample holds approximately 64,000 clones, around nine tenths seen once. This sample was included in a study of blood T cell repertoires in COVID-19. The overall study: COVID-19 samples, acute and convalescent, were from the United States, Italy and Spain.

The TCR comes from a man in his sixties or seventies with acute or convalescent COVID-19. The sequencing sample was made of peripheral blood.

DNA of the CDR3: TGTGCCAGCAGCCCCACCGGGGGGCGGACCGGGGAGCTGTTTTTT. This codes for CASSPTGGRTGELFF. The V and J genes are TRBV6-2 or TRBV6-3 and TRBJ2-2, with D tentatively TRBD2 (7 bases). There are 15 residues in the CDR3. Germline V CDR1 and CDR2: MNHEY, SVGEGT. V gave up 6 bases and J gave up 5 bases, with 16 bases separating them.